The next 9 T cell receptor beta chains were all read from a single sample in a study of blood T cell repertoires in COVID-19. Sequencing was performed with immunoSEQ multiplex PCR; in TCRdb, only in-frame clones are kept and a portion is missing. The data show around 35,000 clones, approximately 85% seen once. The sequencing input was peripheral blood. The receptors were gathered from a human donor in a cohort sampled during active COVID-19.

Remarks on this clone: One end of the junction fails to match germline, which may point to a read error. This chain joins TRBV19 and TRBJ1-5; D perhaps matches TRBD1 (6 bases). In germline, CDR1 is LNHDA, CDR2 SQIVND (reference sequence). The CDR3 length is 13 residues. CDR3 nucleotides: TGTGCAAGTACTGGACAGTCAAATCAGCCCCAGCATTTT. The encoded protein is CASTGQSNQPQHF.

The J gene is TRBJ2-7, the V gene TRBV19; TRBD2 agrees at 8 bases. Germline V lookup: CDR1 LNHDA, CDR2 SQIVND (reference sequence). This CDR3 is 16 amino acids long. V lost 6 bases to trimming and J lost 3 bases; unmatched junction nucleotides: 13. Written as DNA, the CDR3 is TGTGCCAGTAGCTCCGGGGTAGCGGGAAGACTCTACGAGCAGTACTTC. It is translated as CASSSGVAGRLYEQYF.

The chain carries TRBV27 and TRBJ2-5, with TRBD2 matching over 11 bases. The V gene's germline CDR1 is MNHEY and CDR2 SMNVEV (reference sequence). This CDR3 spans 15 amino acids. J was trimmed by 5 bases and V by 7 bases; bases with no gene match: 9. CDR3 in DNA: TGTGCCAGCACCTATAGCGGGGGGGCGGCGGAGACCCAGTACTTC. It is translated as CASTYSGGAAETQYF.

V is TRBV28 and J is TRBJ2-1, with 7 nucleotides matching TRBD2. The germline V gene has CDR1 MDHEN and CDR2 SYDVKM. CDR3 length: 20 residues. With 4 bases clipped from V and 12 bases from J, the junction kept 30 bases outside the gene matches. The DNA of the CDR3 is TGTGCCAGCAGTTCTACGTACCCCTCAGAAGCGGGAAATCCACCGATGACGCAGTTCTTC. This sequence encodes CASSSTYPSEAGNPPMTQFF.

This clone was counted once. The rearrangement joins TRBV6-5 to TRBJ1-2; 9 positions match TRBD1. V was pared by 10 bases and J by 4 bases, with 4 bases of the junction left unmatched. The CDR3 is 12 residues long. Germline V lookup: CDR1 MNHEY, CDR2 SVGAGI. The CDR3 region is CATVTGGYGYTF. CDR3 nucleotide sequence: TGTGCCACCGTGACAGGGGGCTATGGCTACACCTTC.

The chain links TRBV2 to TRBJ1-1; possibly TRBD1 for D (6 bases). Trimming cost V 3 bases and J 4 bases, with 9 bases left between them. The V gene's germline CDR1 is SNHLY and CDR2 FYNNEI. The CDR3 extends over 13 amino acids. CDR3 sequence: CASSEGGATEAFF. Written as DNA, the CDR3 is TGTGCCAGCAGTGAGGGGGGGGCCACTGAAGCTTTCTTT.

The CDR3 is CATSDLSREGEQFF. The DNA for the CDR3 is TGTGCCACCAGTGATTTGAGCAGGGAGGGGGAGCAGTTCTTC. The V and J genes are TRBV24-1 and TRBJ2-1; 7 bases fit TRBD2. Germline CDR1 is KGHDR and CDR2 is SFDVKD. CDR3 length: 14 residues. V lost 0 bases, J lost 10 bases, and 5 bases stayed unmatched.

The rearrangement uses TRBV27 and TRBJ2-1; 9 bases are a match to TRBD2. Germline values: CDR1 MNHEY, CDR2 SMNVEV (reference sequence). The CDR3 runs to 14 residues. V shed 4 bases, J shed 8 bases, and the junction held 6 bases outside the gene matches. CDR3: CASSWLAGWDEQFF. The CDR3 DNA sequence: TGTGCCAGCAGTTGGCTAGCGGGGTGGGATGAGCAGTTCTTC.

The genes are TRBV4-1 and TRBJ2-1, with 12 bases aligning to TRBD1. The germline gives CDR1 MGHRA, CDR2 YSYEKL. This CDR3 comprises 17 residues. V lost 5 bases, J lost 9 bases, and 14 bases stayed unmatched. The CDR3, as DNA: TGCGCCAGCAGCGCGGGACGGGACAGGGGGCATGGAAGTGAGCAGTTCTTC. Translated, it gives CASSAGRDRGHGSEQFF.